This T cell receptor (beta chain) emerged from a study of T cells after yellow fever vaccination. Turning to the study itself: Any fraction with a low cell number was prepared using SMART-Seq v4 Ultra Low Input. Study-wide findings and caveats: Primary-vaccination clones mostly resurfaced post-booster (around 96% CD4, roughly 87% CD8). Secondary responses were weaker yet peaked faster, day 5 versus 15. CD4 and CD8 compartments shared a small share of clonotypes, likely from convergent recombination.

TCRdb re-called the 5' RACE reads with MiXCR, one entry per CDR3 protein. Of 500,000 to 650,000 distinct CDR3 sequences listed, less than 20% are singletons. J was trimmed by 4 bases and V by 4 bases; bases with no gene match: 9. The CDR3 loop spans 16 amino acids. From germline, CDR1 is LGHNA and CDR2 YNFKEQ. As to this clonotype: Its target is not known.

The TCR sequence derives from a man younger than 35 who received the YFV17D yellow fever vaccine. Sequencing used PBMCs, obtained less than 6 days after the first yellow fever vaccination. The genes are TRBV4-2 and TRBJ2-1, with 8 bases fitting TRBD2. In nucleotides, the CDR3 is TGTGCCAGCAGCCCCCGAGGGAGCGGGGGTTACAATGAGCAGTTCTTC. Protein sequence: CASSPRGSGGYNEQFF.